This TCR beta chain was captured in a study of cytomegalovirus exposure and HLA in healthy donors. In the case of this clone: Its target is not known.

Overall study findings and caveats: In an earlier analysis, in 587 donors, most V segments appeared productive either ~90% or ~30% of the time. Analyses of presence/absence relied on an assumption of roughly uniform sequencing depth across donors.

The CDR3 is 15 amino acids. V dropped 3 bases and J dropped 1; count of bases not matched to a gene: 2. Per germline, CDR1 MDHEN and CDR2 SYDVKM. With 60 Vbeta and 13 Jbeta primers, the PCR was carried out. Study processing details: The authors later counted about 80 million unique TCR beta chains, 9.5 million to 11 million of them shared. Clones were read by immunoSEQ multiplex PCR, and TCRdb kept only the in-frame ones, dropping some. V and J calls and clone size follow that table, whereas D and trimming were derived from the DNA. The sample consists of 85,000 to 130,000 clones, under 80% of them appearing once.

The chain employs TRBV28 and TRBJ2-3, with TRBD2 matching 9 bases. The TCR originated in a man aged 60-69 years in good health and CMV-seronegative. Sample: PBMCs. Written as DNA, the CDR3 is TGTGCCAGCAGTTTTAGCGGGGGACGCACAGATACGCAGTATTTT. Translating it yields CASSFSGGRTDTQYF. Full variable domain (rest looked up from reference TRBV28 and TRBJ2-3): DVKVTQSSRYLVKRTGEKVFLECVQDMDHENMFWYRQDPGLGLRLIYFSYDVKMKEKGDIPEGYSVSREKKERFSLILESASTNQTSMYLCASSFSGGRTDTQYFGPGTRLTVL.